This TCR beta chain came from a study of blood T cells in healthy people across ages. Whole-study results and caveats: Long-lived donors carried more naive CD4+ cells and greater diversity than aged donors.

CDR1 and CDR2 (germline): SNHLY, FYNNEI. The CDR3 length is 15 residues. With 3 bases clipped from V and 7 bases from J, the junction kept 10 bases outside the gene matches. PCR was performed a second time for about 7 to 12 cycles using a sample-barcoded 5' primer and a J-beta primer mix. TCRdb itself ran the 5' RACE reads through MiXCR, one entry per CDR3 protein. Of around 1.5 million distinct CDR3 sequences in the sample, roughly 40% were seen once. As for this clonotype: Its antigen is not identified.

V and J are TRBV2 and TRBJ2-7; TRBD2 matches at 9 bases. Sequenced sample: blood. The TCR comes from a woman younger than 30 in good health. CDR3 bases: TGTGCCAGCAGTGATCCAGCGGGAGGCCTTGAGGAGCAGTACTTC. This encodes CASSDPAGGLEEQYF.